These T cell receptor beta chains were read from a single sample in a study of control samples from healthy donors and cancer patients. Assay used: immunoSEQ multiplex PCR; TCRdb lists only in-frame clones, some missing. The table shows 90,000 to 150,000 clones, with approximately 89% occurring only once. The sequencing sample was made of blood. All receptors come from a middle-aged man in good health. Each CDR3 is given with its conserved first and last residue. The order of the fields is J gene, V gene, CDR3 protein.

J: TRBJ1-6
V: TRBV6-4
CDR3: CASSETQGNNSPLHF

J: TRBJ1-5
V: TRBV19
CDR3: CASSRGQPNSNQPQHF

J: TRBJ2-5
V: TRBV7-9
CDR3: CASSLIRQSQETQYF

J: TRBJ2-1
V: TRBV6-5
CDR3: CASHSGTYNEQFF

J: TRBJ2-3
V: TRBV6-5
CDR3: CASSLGAGGQGVYF

J: TRBJ1-1
V: TRBV5-6
CDR3: CASSYRGRSEAFF

J: TRBJ2-6
V: TRBV5-1
CDR3: CASSPEARSGANVLTF

J: TRBJ2-7
V: TRBV25-1
CDR3: CASSEAPETSGYEQYF

J: TRBJ1-3
V: TRBV12-5
CDR3: CASGTQGFSSGNTIYF

J: TRBJ1-2
V: TRBV6-5
CDR3: CASSYSSRDVYGYTF

J: TRBJ2-6
V: TRBV5-1
CDR3: CASSFDSGANVLTF

J: TRBJ2-5
V: TRBV27
CDR3: CASSLSYGASRETQYF

J: TRBJ1-3
V: TRBV28
CDR3: CASSLQGAGNTIYF

J: TRBJ1-3
V: TRBV9
CDR3: CASSVSVGGGTGGSGNTIYF

J: TRBJ1-1
V: TRBV6-6
CDR3: CASSYSTGGATEAFF

J: TRBJ2-5
V: TRBV30
CDR3: CAWSWGAKETQYF

J: TRBJ1-1
V: TRBV9
CDR3: CASSSRTGITEAFF

J: TRBJ1-1
V: TRBV5-1
CDR3: CASSSPGTGTEAFF

J: TRBJ1-1
V: TRBV30
CDR3: CAWAIQGNTEAFF

J: TRBJ2-1
V: TRBV5-1
CDR3: CASSLEVTQQFF

J: TRBJ2-1
V: TRBV5-1
CDR3: CASSLEEAGGNEQFF

J: TRBJ2-1
V: TRBV19
CDR3: CASRSGAYNEQFF

J: TRBJ2-1
V: TRBV19
CDR3: CASSIAGGINEQFF

J: TRBJ1-2
V: TRBV11-3
CDR3: CASSLDNTFTF

J: TRBJ2-3
V: TRBV19
CDR3: CASSNQGLSTDTQYF

J: TRBJ2-5
V: TRBV10-3
CDR3: CAISDPLSLATVPETQYF

J: TRBJ2-3
V: TRBV3-1/TRBV3-2
CDR3: CASSQSSGGYTDTQYF

J: TRBJ2-7
V: TRBV5-1
CDR3: CASRTAGVTYEQYF

J: TRBJ1-6
V: TRBV6-2/TRBV6-3
CDR3: CASSLQTGADSPLHF